Listed below are T cell receptor beta chains from one sample, sequenced in a study of Graves' ophthalmopathy and Graves' hyperthyroidism. Using its own MiXCR run on the multiplex PCR reads, TCRdb lists one record per CDR3 protein. The sample has 300,000 to 350,000 distinct CDR3 sequences, roughly a sixth seen once; the top ten hold about 12%. The sequenced material came from peripheral blood. These receptors were obtained from an adult man with Graves' ophthalmopathy. Both conserved end residues are part of each CDR3. Fields, in order: D gene, V gene, J gene, CDR3 protein. D genes are given only for firm matches.

d_call: TRBD1
v_call: TRBV20-1
j_call: TRBJ1-6
cdr3_aa: CSAEDRGAYNSPLHF

d_call: NA
v_call: TRBV27
j_call: TRBJ1-3
cdr3_aa: CASSPRGAGNTIYF

d_call: NA
v_call: TRBV30
j_call: TRBJ2-7
cdr3_aa: CAWRQGKSYEQYF

d_call: TRBD2
v_call: TRBV12-3/TRBV12-4
j_call: TRBJ2-7
cdr3_aa: CASRAQGLGDYEQYF

d_call: TRBD1
v_call: TRBV20-1
j_call: TRBJ1-6
cdr3_aa: CSALDRGRSNSPLHF

d_call: NA
v_call: TRBV6-1
j_call: TRBJ1-6
cdr3_aa: CASSRSRGTRDSPLHF

d_call: TRBD1
v_call: TRBV6-5
j_call: TRBJ2-7
cdr3_aa: CASSSGGSEQYF

d_call: NA
v_call: TRBV12-3/TRBV12-4
j_call: TRBJ2-7
cdr3_aa: CASSQKQGMEQYF

d_call: NA
v_call: TRBV30
j_call: TRBJ1-2
cdr3_aa: CAWRAAYGYTF

d_call: NA
v_call: TRBV20-1
j_call: TRBJ1-6
cdr3_aa: CSAREGFGRDNSPLHF

d_call: NA
v_call: TRBV29-1
j_call: TRBJ1-1
cdr3_aa: CSGANTEAFF

d_call: NA
v_call: TRBV20-1
j_call: TRBJ2-7
cdr3_aa: CSAVTAYEQYF

d_call: NA
v_call: TRBV28
j_call: TRBJ2-7
cdr3_aa: CASSLQGGTYEQYF